This TCR beta chain stems from a study of T-cell memory formation after mild COVID-19. Germline values: CDR1 DFQATT, CDR2 SNEGSKA (reference sequence). The V gene lost 1 base and the J gene lost 6 bases, with 9 bases spanning the gap. This CDR3 contains 12 residues. This clonotype was seen a handful of times. TCRdb re-called the 5' RACE reads through MiXCR, storing one row per CDR3 protein. In the table there are around 300,000 distinct CDR3 sequences, 15% to 20% of which are singletons. The chain joins TRBV20-1 to TRBJ1-2, with D uncertain. The receptor comes from a young man who had mild COVID-19 (a few samples of this study predate the infection). Cell type and time point are not known. Sequencing was carried out using PBMCs or a T cell subset sorted from them (not recorded which). CDR3 nucleotides: TGCAGTGCTAGAGGGTTTGGGGATGGCTACACCTTC. Its translation is CSARGFGDGYTF.